This entry lists 31 T cell receptor beta chains sequenced from one sample in a study of lymphopenia after photon versus proton radiotherapy. Profiled with immunoSEQ multiplex PCR; TCRdb holds only in-frame clones, not every one. In the table there are about 18,000 clones, roughly 90% of which are singletons. The sample here was peripheral blood, taken from a patient treated with photon-based radiotherapy. The receptors here all came from a woman aged 40 to 55 with cholangiocarcinoma.

The rearrangement uses TRBV6-5 and TRBJ1-2; possibly TRBD1 for D (6 bases). V was cut by 0 bases and J by 8 bases, with 13 bases left in between. This CDR3 has 14 residues. Germline values: CDR1 MNHEY, CDR2 SVGAGI. CDR3 residues: CASSYSDRREGYTF. In DNA form, the CDR3 reads TGTGCCAGCAGTTACTCCGACAGGAGGGAGGGCTACACCTTC.

The chain recombines TRBV6-6 with TRBJ1-2; D is uncertain. The CDR3 extends over 12 amino acids. The germline V and J ends were trimmed by 5 bases and 8 bases, with 12 bases remaining between them. CDR1 is MNHNY and CDR2 is SVGAGI in the germline V gene (reference sequence). DNA for the CDR3: TGTGCCAGCAGTCCGGCCGGAGGGGGCTACACCTTC. Its translation: CASSPAGGGYTF.

This rearrangement joins TRBV25-1 to TRBJ2-7; 7 nucleotides agree with TRBD1. V trimming: 6 bases; J trimming: 4 bases; junction bases outside the gene matches: 6. The CDR3 runs to 13 residues. Germline V gene sequence: CDR1 MGHDK, CDR2 SYGVNS. As DNA, the CDR3 is TGTGCCAGCAGCGGACAGGAGATATACGAGCAGTACTTC. Translated, it gives CASSGQEIYEQYF.

The chain links TRBV28 to TRBJ1-2; a weak D match, TRBD1 (6 bases). This CDR3 is 15 amino acids long. With 5 bases removed from V and 6 bases from J, the gap between germline ends came to 19 bases. Germline V gives CDR1 MDHEN, CDR2 SYDVKM. The CDR3 protein is CASSAPGALANGYTF. In nucleotides, the CDR3 is TGTGCCAGCAGTGCGCCGGGGGCGCTAGCAAATGGCTACACCTTC.

The chain carries TRBV6-5 and TRBJ2-1, with TRBD2 matching 7 bases. The CDR3 loop spans 15 amino acids. Germline assignment: CDR1 MNHEY and CDR2 SVGAGI. V lost 6 bases to trimming and J lost 4 bases; unmatched junction nucleotides: 9. The CDR3 is CASRLSGGGYNEQFF. CDR3 nucleotides: TGTGCCAGCAGACTCAGTGGGGGGGGTTACAATGAGCAGTTCTTC.

The rearrangement joins TRBV7-2 to TRBJ2-1; 12 positions match TRBD2. V lost 2 bases, J lost 6 bases, and 5 bases stayed unmatched. Germline V gene data show CDR1 as SGHTA and CDR2 as FQGNSA. This CDR3 has 16 residues. The CDR3 bases are TGTGCCAGCAGCTTACACACTAGCGGGAGGACCAATGAGCAGTTCTTC. Amino acid sequence: CASSLHTSGRTNEQFF.

The rearrangement joins TRBV29-1 to TRBJ2-1; 11 bases match TRBD2. There are 16 residues in the CDR3. Germline CDR1 is SQVTM and CDR2 is ANQGSEA. Trimming removed 3 bases from V and 8 bases from J; junction bases left unmatched: 12. In DNA, the CDR3 is TGCAGCGTTGAGTCACTAGCGGGAGAACAAGTCGATGAGCAGTTCTTC. This translates into CSVESLAGEQVDEQFF.

V is TRBV2 and J is TRBJ2-7, with D possibly called TRBD1 or TRBD2 (6 bases each). The CDR3 extends over 14 amino acids. CDR1 is SNHLY and CDR2 is FYNNEI in the germline V gene. The V gene lost 5 bases and the J gene lost 2 bases, with 13 bases spanning the gap. The CDR3 sequence is CASSQGGPTYEQYF. For the CDR3, the DNA is TGTGCCAGCAGTCAAGGGGGGCCTACCTACGAGCAGTACTTC.

V gene TRBV10-2 combines with J gene TRBJ2-7; D remains unclear. Trimming left V 6 bases short and J 2 bases short, with 17 bases between. CDR1 is WSHSY and CDR2 is SAAADI in the germline V gene. The CDR3 is 15 residues long. The chain's CDR3 is CASSPSAGLTYEQYF. CDR3 DNA: TGCGCCAGCAGCCCTTCTGCAGGCCTAACCTACGAGCAGTACTTC.

The chain employs TRBV19 and TRBJ2-3; 7 bases fit TRBD1. The CDR3 loop spans 16 amino acids. Germline CDR1 reads LNHDA; CDR2 reads SQIVND (reference sequence). The trim removed 6 bases at V and 7 bases at J, leaving 16 bases unmatched. The CDR3, as DNA: TGTGCCAGTAGAAGGAGTGGGCAGGGGGACACGTATACGCAGTATTTT. This codes for CASRRSGQGDTYTQYF.

V gene TRBV7-2 combines with J gene TRBJ2-2; D perhaps matches TRBD2 (5 bases). V shed 5 bases and J shed 5 bases, with 6 bases lying between them. The CDR3 is made up of 12 amino acids. Germline CDR1 SGHTA, CDR2 FQGNSA. This CDR3 reads CASSRGTGELFF. In DNA, the CDR3 is TGTGCCAGCAGCCGGGGTACCGGGGAGCTGTTTTTT. The entire variable domain, with the rest obtained from reference TRBV7-2 and TRBJ2-2, is as follows: GAGVSQSPSNKVTEKGKDVELRCDPISGHTALYWYRQSLGQGLEFLIYFQGNSAPDKSGLPSDRFSAERTGGSVSTLTIQRTQQEDSAVYLCASSRGTGELFFGEGSRLTVL.

The chain carries TRBV27 and TRBJ1-1; possible D gene TRBD1, 5 bases. CDR1 is MNHEY and CDR2 is SMNVEV in the germline V gene (reference sequence). V gave up 1 base and J gave up 0 bases, with 9 bases separating them. The CDR3 totals 15 residues. In DNA, the CDR3 is TGTGCCAGCAGTTTATTCGGGGGAATGAACACTGAAGCTTTCTTT. Its translation is CASSLFGGMNTEAFF.

V gene TRBV13 combines with J gene TRBJ2-3; maybe TRBD2 (6 bases). The V gene's germline CDR1 is PRHDT and CDR2 FYEKMQ (reference sequence). V gave up 2 bases and J gave up 5 bases, with 14 bases separating them. This CDR3 spans 15 amino acids. The DNA for the CDR3 is TGTGCCAGCAGCTTAAGCGCGGGGCGTCTAGATACGCAGTATTTT. Its protein is CASSLSAGRLDTQYF.

V gene TRBV4-3 combines with J gene TRBJ2-3; 9 bases match TRBD2. The CDR3 runs to 18 residues. The germline V gene encodes CDR1 LGHNA and CDR2 YSLEER. The trim removed 1 base at V and 3 bases at J, leaving 11 bases unmatched. The CDR3 DNA is TGCGCCAGCAGCCAAGTCCGTGTAGGTAGCGGGAGAACAGATACGCAGTATTTT. Translation gives CASSQVRVGSGRTDTQYF.

This sequence joins TRBV9 and TRBJ2-4; no clear D. V was cut by 4 bases and J by 5 bases, with 10 bases left in between. The CDR3 extends over 13 amino acids. CDR1 and CDR2 (germline): SGDLS, YYNGEE. CDR3 residues: CASSPRPQNIQYF. CDR3 nucleotides: TGTGCCAGCAGCCCGCGTCCCCAAAACATTCAGTACTTC.

The J gene is TRBJ2-7, the V gene TRBV28; unclear D gene. CDR1 is MDHEN, CDR2 SYDVKM, per germline. CDR3 length equals 11 residues. The V gene lost 6 bases and the J gene lost 4 bases, with 7 bases spanning the gap. The CDR3 DNA reads TGTGCCAGCAGATCTGAGTACGAGCAGTACTTC. It encodes CASRSEYEQYF.

The chain uses TRBV19 and TRBJ1-1, with TRBD1 as a possible D gene (5 bases). The CDR3 runs 14 residues. Germline V gene lookup returns CDR1 LNHDA and CDR2 SQIVND (reference sequence). Trimming shortened V by 5 bases and J by 3 bases, and 13 bases separated the two germline ends. The DNA for the CDR3 is TGTGCCAGTAGTGTCATGGTGGGGGACACTGAAGCTTTCTTT. Translated, it gives CASSVMVGDTEAFF.

V and J are TRBV28 and TRBJ2-7, with TRBD2 matching over 7 bases. The germline CDR1 and CDR2 sequences are MDHEN and SYDVKM. This CDR3 is built from 12 residues. J lost 10 bases, V lost 2 bases, and 5 bases had no gene match. Written as DNA, the CDR3 is TGTGCCAGCAGTTTAATGGCTAGCGGCCAGTACTTC. It yields the protein CASSLMASGQYF. The entire variable domain, with the rest obtained from reference TRBV28 and TRBJ2-7, is as follows: DVKVTQSSRYLVKRTGEKVFLECVQDMDHENMFWYRQDPGLGLRLIYFSYDVKMKEKGDIPEGYSVSREKKERFSLILESASTNQTSMYLCASSLMASGQYFGPGTRLTVT.

This chain joins TRBV30 and TRBJ2-5; weak D call: TRBD1 (5 bases). Germline V CDR1 and CDR2: GTSNPN, SVGIG (reference sequence). Deletions cut 2 bases from V and 1 base from J, with 14 bases between. This CDR3 spans 15 amino acids. In DNA, the CDR3 is TGTGCCTGGAGTCCCGTCACAGGAATCCAAGAGACCCAGTACTTC. As protein: CAWSPVTGIQETQYF.

CDR3 sequence (DNA): TGTGCCTGGAGTGTAAGGGTAGGCGGGGAGCAGTACTTC. This codes for CAWSVRVGGEQYF. The chain recombines TRBV30 with TRBJ2-7, with D perhaps matching TRBD2 (5 bases). Germline values: CDR1 GTSNPN, CDR2 SVGIG (reference sequence). This CDR3 is 13 amino acids long. V lost 0 bases and J 7 bases, leaving 13 bases between the germline ends.

The chain has TRBV5-5 and TRBJ2-4, with D perhaps TRBD2 (7 bases). In germline, CDR1 is SGHKS, CDR2 YYEKEE (reference sequence). Trimming pared 4 bases from V and 2 bases from J, leaving 10 bases between. The CDR3 is 14 amino acids. Here the CDR3 DNA reads TGTGCCAGCAGCGCGGGGGCGTCCAAAAACATTCAGTACTTC. This translates into CASSAGASKNIQYF.

The chain couples TRBV30 to TRBJ2-1, with D possibly being TRBD2 (6 bases). Looked up from germline, CDR1 is GTSNPN and CDR2 is SVGIG (reference sequence). CDR3 length: 17 amino acids. The V and J ends lost 1 base and 2 bases respectively, with 18 bases between them. For the CDR3, the DNA is TGTGCCTGGAGTGCCCCCTGGGACGGGAGAACCTACAATGAGCAGTTCTTC. Protein: CAWSAPWDGRTYNEQFF.

This chain connects TRBV7-2 to TRBJ2-7; D assignment may be TRBD1 or TRBD2 (5 bases each). The CDR3 totals 14 residues. Germline-derived CDR1 and CDR2 are SGHTA and FQGNSA. Between the trimmed V and J ends, which lost 3 bases and 0 bases, there was a span of 9 bases. The CDR3: CASSLGVSSYEQYF. The CDR3 nucleotides read TGTGCCAGCAGCTTGGGGGTTAGCTCCTACGAGCAGTACTTC. Full variable domain (missing parts from reference TRBV7-2 and TRBJ2-7): GAGVSQSPSNKVTEKGKDVELRCDPISGHTALYWYRQSLGQGLEFLIYFQGNSAPDKSGLPSDRFSAERTGGSVSTLTIQRTQQEDSAVYLCASSLGVSSYEQYFGPGTRLTVT.

The rearrangement joins TRBV2 to TRBJ1-5; D gene uncertain. This CDR3 has 12 residues. V lost 6 bases and J lost 3, with 6 bases in between. Germline V gene sequence: CDR1 SNHLY, CDR2 FYNNEI. The CDR3 DNA is TGTGCCAGCAGACAGACCAATCAGCCCCAGCATTTT. Translation: CASRQTNQPQHF.

The genes are TRBV6-1 and TRBJ1-4; D ambiguous. This CDR3 contains 13 residues. CDR1 is MNHNS, CDR2 SASEGT, per germline. Trimming removed 0 bases at V and 2 bases at J, with 1 base between. This CDR3 is CASSEATNEKLFF. The CDR3 DNA follows: TGTGCCAGCAGTGAAGCCACTAATGAAAAACTGTTTTTT.

This clone was seen once. This rearrangement joins TRBV19 to TRBJ2-7; D ambiguous. CDR1 and CDR2 (germline): LNHDA, SQIVND (reference sequence). Trimming took 3 bases from V and 2 from J, leaving 5 bases between them. The CDR3 totals 12 residues. DNA of the CDR3: TGTGCCAGTAGTATTAACACCTACGAGCAGTACTTC. Its protein is CASSINTYEQYF.

In its sample, this clone was seen once. The V and J genes are TRBV5-1 and TRBJ2-3, with 7 bases fitting TRBD2. The V segment lost 4 bases and the J segment 3 bases; nucleotides outside the gene matches: 5. The CDR3 consists of 14 residues. CDR1 SGHRS and CDR2 YFSETQ come from the germline V gene. The CDR3 here is CASSTWTRTDTQYF. The DNA of the CDR3 is TGCGCCAGCAGCACCTGGACTAGAACAGATACGCAGTATTTT.

This chain uses TRBV30 with TRBJ1-2; D ambiguous. This CDR3 is built from 10 residues. V dropped 3 bases and J dropped 8 bases, with 7 bases sitting between them. Germline CDR1 is GTSNPN and CDR2 is SVGIG (reference sequence). As DNA, the CDR3 is TGTGCCTGGAGACACGGAGGCTACACCTTC. Its translation is CAWRHGGYTF.

In DNA, the CDR3 is TGTGCCAGCAGTTTATTGGGACAGGGGGTAAAGTACGAGCAGTACTTC. Translation: CASSLLGQGVKYEQYF. This chain links TRBV28 with TRBJ2-7; TRBD1 matches at 11 bases. This CDR3 comprises 16 residues. With V trimmed by 1 base and J by 4 bases, 6 bases remained unmatched. In germline, CDR1 is MDHEN, CDR2 SYDVKM.

The chain links TRBV19 to TRBJ2-7; 12 bases agree with TRBD2. The ends lost 5 bases at V and 3 bases at J; junction bases unmatched: 5. In germline, CDR1 is LNHDA, CDR2 SQIVND (reference sequence). The CDR3 sequence is 15 residues long. The CDR3: CASSGLAGGNYEQYF. In DNA, the CDR3 is TGTGCCAGTAGTGGCCTAGCGGGAGGGAACTACGAGCAGTACTTC.

V usage is TRBV7-2 and J usage is TRBJ2-1, with 11 bases matching TRBD2. V lost 1 base, J lost 6 bases, and 2 bases stayed unmatched. The germline CDR1 and CDR2 sequences are SGHTA and FQGNSA. The CDR3 has 15 residues. CDR3 sequence (DNA): TGTGCCAGCAGCTTAGGGACTAGCGGGTTCAATGAGCAGTTCTTC. Amino acids: CASSLGTSGFNEQFF.